This T cell receptor (beta chain) was sequenced during a study of Ad26.COV2.S vaccination and SARS-CoV-2 variants. Details on this clone: The antigen is unknown.

Study outcomes and limitations: The breadth of spike-specific CD8+ and CD4+ T cell responses after vaccination was reportedly substantial.

The method was immunoSEQ multiplex PCR; TCRdb's version includes in-frame clones alone and lacks a portion of them. This sample has around 400,000 clones; 83% occur once, and the top ten carry around 7%. Documented treatment: 15 to 20 received Ad26.COV2.S at low or high dose, single or two shots; about 5 received placebo; per-sample allocation not given. All samples were drawn on day 63, counting from the first vaccine or placebo injection. The vaccine antigen was prefusion-stabilized Wuhan SARS-CoV-2 spike. This TCR came from a person aged 18-65 years who received the Ad26.COV2.S COVID-19 vaccine or a placebo. Material: peripheral blood, obtained in a trial of Ad26.COV2.S vaccine versus placebo.

Written as DNA, the CDR3 is TGTGCCACCAGGGAAGACAGGGGATCCGGGGAGCTGTTTTTT. This translates into CATREDRGSGELFF. V is TRBV24-1 and J is TRBJ2-2; 8 nucleotides align to TRBD1. The J segment lost 6 bases and the V segment lost 7 bases, leaving 6 bases of the junction unmatched. CDR1 is KGHDR and CDR2 is SFDVKD in the germline V gene. The CDR3 runs to 14 residues.